The rows below give T cell receptor beta chains drawn from one sample of a study of T-cell reconstitution after alpha-beta-depleted transplantation in children. TCRdb reprocessed the PCR reads via MiXCR and lists one record per CDR3 protein. The sample has hundreds of thousands of distinct CDR3 sequences; approximately 10% are singletons. Sequences were derived from peripheral blood, sampled 180 days after TCRalphabeta/CD19-depleted stem cell transplant. The receptors here all came from a male patient aged 2-15 years who had a stem cell transplant for chronic granulomatous disease, so the T cells may come from the graft donor. CDR3s include the opening cysteine and the closing phenylalanine or tryptophan. The order of the fields is V gene, J gene, clone size, D gene, CDR3 protein, CDR3 DNA. The D gene is left open where the match is weak. Rows may omit the clone size; those that give it use once, few, many or a size class.

V: TRBV5-1; J: TRBJ2-7; size: many; D: NA; CDR3: CASSHNGGFSDYEQYF; DNA: TGCGCCAGCAGCCACAACGGCGGGTTTTCGGACTACGAGCAGTACTTC
V: TRBV7-3; J: TRBJ2-6; size: many; D: TRBD1; CDR3: CASSLTGTAFTGANVLTF; DNA: TGTGCCAGCAGCTTAACAGGGACAGCGTTTACTGGGGCCAACGTCCTGACTTTC
V: TRBV20-1; J: TRBJ1-2; size: many; D: TRBD1; CDR3: CSDSGTGENYGYTF; DNA: TGCAGTGATAGCGGGACAGGGGAGAACTATGGCTACACCTTC
V: TRBV7-9; J: TRBJ2-5; size: many; D: TRBD2; CDR3: CASSLVAGVETQYF; DNA: TGTGCCAGCAGCTTAGTTGCGGGGGTAGAGACCCAGTACTTC
V: TRBV12-3/TRBV12-4; J: TRBJ2-4; size: many; D: TRBD1; CDR3: CASSPGQGANIQYF; DNA: TGTGCCAGCAGTCCGGGACAGGGGGCGAACATTCAGTACTTC
V: TRBV29-1; J: TRBJ2-7; size: many; D: NA; CDR3: CSVGVYEQYF; DNA: TGCAGCGTTGGCGTCTACGAGCAGTACTTC
V: TRBV24-1; J: TRBJ2-1; size: many; D: NA; CDR3: CATSDLKSSSSYNEQFF; DNA: TGTGCCACCAGTGATTTGAAAAGTTCGAGCTCCTACAATGAGCAGTTCTTC
V: TRBV10-3; J: TRBJ2-5; size: many; D: NA; CDR3: CAISPHSGGQETQYF; DNA: TGTGCCATCAGTCCCCATAGCGGAGGCCAAGAGACCCAGTACTTC
V: TRBV12-3/TRBV12-4; J: TRBJ1-6; size: many; D: NA; CDR3: CASSYSGYNSPLHF; DNA: TGTGCCAGCAGCTATTCGGGCTATAATTCACCCCTCCACTTT
V: TRBV11-2; J: TRBJ2-1; size: many; D: NA; CDR3: CASKGRSYNEQFF; DNA: TGTGCCAGTAAGGGGAGGTCCTACAATGAGCAGTTCTTC
V: TRBV7-8; J: TRBJ1-5; size: many; D: TRBD1; CDR3: CASSAGQVNQPQHF; DNA: TGTGCCAGCAGCGCAGGACAGGTTAATCAGCCCCAGCATTTT
V: TRBV28; J: TRBJ2-2; size: many; D: NA; CDR3: CASSLLGRRTSSNTGELFF; DNA: TGTGCCAGCAGTTTATTGGGACGGCGAACAAGCTCGAACACCGGGGAGCTGTTTTTT
V: TRBV7-6; J: TRBJ2-3; size: many; D: NA; CDR3: CASSLAPGDALSTDTQYF; DNA: TGTGCCAGCAGCTTAGCGCCGGGGGACGCTCTAAGCACAGATACGCAGTATTTT
V: TRBV10-3; J: TRBJ2-7; size: many; D: NA; CDR3: CAIGDSYEQYF; DNA: TGTGCCATCGGCGACAGCTACGAGCAGTACTTC
V: TRBV4-2; J: TRBJ2-7; size: NA; D: TRBD1; CDR3: CASSTGQATSYEQYF; DNA: TGTGCCAGCAGTACGGGACAGGCCACTTCCTACGAGCAGTACTTC
V: TRBV7-6; J: TRBJ2-7; size: many; D: NA; CDR3: CASSLADTSYEQYF; DNA: TGTGCCAGCAGCTTAGCGGACACATCCTACGAGCAGTACTTC
V: TRBV5-6; J: TRBJ2-3; size: many; D: TRBD1; CDR3: CASSHGQAPFFATDTQYF; DNA: TGTGCCAGCAGCCACGGACAGGCCCCTTTTTTTGCGACAGATACGCAGTATTTT
V: TRBV27; J: TRBJ2-1; size: many; D: NA; CDR3: CASSLSGLRDADNEQFF; DNA: TGTGCCAGCAGTTTATCTGGTTTACGGGACGCAGACAATGAGCAGTTCTTC
V: TRBV20-1; J: TRBJ2-5; size: many; D: TRBD1; CDR3: CSGGTGLKETQYF; DNA: TGCAGTGGCGGGACAGGGCTTAAAGAGACCCAGTACTTC
V: TRBV7-8; J: TRBJ2-7; size: many; D: NA; CDR3: CASSLALEGYEQYF; DNA: TGTGCCAGCAGCTTAGCGTTAGAAGGGTACGAGCAGTACTTC
V: TRBV14; J: TRBJ2-7; size: many; D: NA; CDR3: CASSLPNAGKQYF; DNA: TGTGCCAGCAGCCTGCCTAATGCGGGAAAGCAGTACTTC
V: TRBV10-3; J: TRBJ2-1; size: many; D: NA; CDR3: CAISVSGDEQFF; DNA: TGTGCCATCAGTGTCTCGGGGGATGAGCAGTTCTTC
V: TRBV3-1; J: TRBJ2-2; size: many; D: TRBD2; CDR3: CASSQETSGRSGELFF; DNA: TGTGCCAGCAGCCAAGAGACTAGCGGGAGGTCCGGGGAGCTGTTTTTT
V: TRBV7-2; J: TRBJ2-5; size: many; D: NA; CDR3: CASSLPFGAVGETQYF; DNA: TGTGCCAGCAGCTTACCCTTTGGGGCCGTTGGGGAGACCCAGTACTTC
V: TRBV7-9; J: TRBJ2-7; size: many; D: NA; CDR3: CASSVSGAPYEQYF; DNA: TGTGCCAGCAGCGTGTCAGGGGCCCCCTACGAGCAGTACTTC
V: TRBV7-9; J: TRBJ1-2; size: many; D: NA; CDR3: CASSTWTANFYGYTF; DNA: TGTGCCAGCAGCACGTGGACAGCTAACTTCTATGGCTACACCTTC
V: TRBV19; J: TRBJ2-4; size: few; D: NA; CDR3: CASSDYSVLAKNIQYF; DNA: TGTGCCAGTAGTGATTACAGTGTCCTAGCCAAAAACATTCAGTACTTC
V: TRBV20-1; J: TRBJ2-1; size: many; D: TRBD2; CDR3: CSATSPGLAGNYNEQFF; DNA: TGCAGTGCCACATCCCCGGGACTAGCGGGAAACTACAATGAGCAGTTCTTC
V: TRBV12-3/TRBV12-4; J: TRBJ2-1; size: many; D: NA; CDR3: CASRPMNNEQFF; DNA: TGTGCCAGCAGACCGATGAACAATGAGCAGTTCTTC
V: TRBV5-6; J: TRBJ2-7; size: many; D: TRBD1; CDR3: CASSSWTGPPYEQYF; DNA: TGTGCCAGCAGCTCATGGACAGGCCCACCCTACGAGCAGTACTTC
V: TRBV5-1; J: TRBJ2-3; size: medium-sized; D: TRBD2; CDR3: CASSLSPRASGRLDTQYF; DNA: TGCGCCAGCAGCTTGAGCCCCCGGGCTAGCGGGAGATTAGATACGCAGTATTTT
V: TRBV3-1; J: TRBJ2-2; size: NA; D: TRBD2; CDR3: CTSSRFQRGAIENTGELFF; DNA: TGTACCAGCAGCCGCTTCCAGCGGGGGGCGATTGAGAACACCGGGGAGCTGTTTTTT
V: TRBV7-9; J: TRBJ1-3; size: many; D: NA; CDR3: CASSLVSSGDTIYF; DNA: TGTGCCAGCAGCTTAGTTTCGTCCGGAGACACCATATATTTT